This T cell receptor (beta chain) was sequenced during a study of control samples from healthy donors and cancer patients. Assay used: immunoSEQ multiplex PCR; TCRdb lists only in-frame clones, some missing. The sample contains tens of thousands of clones, around 92% of which appear only once. With 1 base removed from V and 1 base from J, the gap between germline ends came to 10 bases. The CDR3 is made up of 15 amino acids. Germline values: CDR1 LGHDT, CDR2 YNNKEL (reference sequence). This receptor was identified in a man aged 45-65 years in good health. J is TRBJ1-1 and V is TRBV3-1 (or the pseudogene TRBV3-2); D gene ambiguous. Sequenced input: blood. CDR3 in amino acids: CASSQGWIGNTEAFF. Written as DNA, the CDR3 is TGTGCCAGCAGCCAAGGCTGGATTGGGAACACTGAAGCTTTCTTT.